These 21 T cell receptor beta chains were all obtained from the same sample, sequenced in a study of cytomegalovirus exposure and HLA in healthy donors. PCR amplification relied on 60 Vbeta primers (plus 13 Jbeta primers). This table comes from immunoSEQ multiplex PCR, and its TCRdb copy is limited to in-frame clones, with some not included. The sample contains about 170,000 clones, approximately 80% of which appear only once. The sample taken for sequencing was PBMCs. The receptor source for this set is a boy younger than 10 in good health and CMV-seronegative.

This sequence joins TRBV27 and TRBJ1-5; 7 bases match TRBD1. This CDR3 has 13 residues. V lost 4 bases, J lost 10 bases, and 7 bases stayed unmatched. Germline V lookup: CDR1 MNHEY, CDR2 SMNVEV (reference sequence). The CDR3 reads CASSYQTGQPQHF. Written as DNA, the CDR3 is TGTGCCAGCAGTTATCAGACAGGGCAACCCCAGCATTTT.

This chain connects TRBV30 to TRBJ1-2; TRBD1 might be the D (5 bases). There are 11 residues in the CDR3. CDR1 and CDR2 (germline): GTSNPN, SVGIG (reference sequence). The CDR3 spells CAGALGYGYTF. The CDR3 DNA sequence: TGTGCTGGGGCCCTGGGGTATGGCTACACCTTC.

In the case of this clone: A junction boundary mismatches the germline segment, possibly from a read error. The same CDR3 arises from other DNA sequences in this sample as well. The V call is TRBV30, the J call TRBJ1-1; no clear D gene. Looked up from germline, CDR1 is GTSNPN and CDR2 is SVGIG (reference sequence). The CDR3 has 12 residues. CDR3 region: CAWANLYAEAFF. DNA for the CDR3: TGTGCCTGGGCGAACCTATACGCTGAAGCTTTCTTC. The complete variable domain, with remaining parts taken from reference TRBV30 and TRBJ1-1, reads SQTIHQWPATLVQPVGSPLSLECTVEGTSNPNLYWYRQAAGRGLQLLFYSVGIGQISSEVPQNLSASRPQDRQFILSSKKLLLSDSGFYLCAWANLYAEAFFGQGTRLTVV.

This clone was seen once. This chain uses TRBV5-1 with TRBJ2-3, with TRBD2 identical over 10 bases. The J segment lost 4 bases and the V segment lost 2 bases, leaving 10 bases of the junction unmatched. The CDR3 loop spans 17 amino acids. Per germline, CDR1 SGHRS and CDR2 YFSETQ. The CDR3 protein is CASSFYLAGGGADTQYF. DNA of the CDR3: TGCGCCAGCAGCTTTTATTTAGCGGGAGGAGGGGCAGATACGCAGTATTTT.

This clone was seen just once. The chain has TRBV27 and TRBJ1-1, with TRBD1 matching 9 bases. The CDR3 covers 16 residues. Germline assignment: CDR1 MNHEY and CDR2 SMNVEV (reference sequence). With 8 bases clipped from V and 1 base from J, the junction kept 11 bases outside the gene matches. The CDR3 sequence is CASRDRAGLANTEAFF. CDR3 bases: TGTGCCAGCCGGGACAGGGCGGGACTGGCGAACACTGAAGCTTTCTTT.

The V call is TRBV12-5, the J call TRBJ1-5; maybe TRBD1 (5 bases). CDR3 size: 22 residues. The ends were cut back, 0 bases at V and 0 bases at J, with 27 bases in the middle. Germline CDR1 and CDR2: LGHNT and FRNRAP. CDR3: CASGLVSSPIGGAKYSNQPQHF. CDR3 DNA: TGTGCTAGTGGTTTGGTATCGTCCCCCATCGGGGGAGCAAAATATAGCAATCAGCCCCAGCATTTT. Supplemented by reference TRBV12-5 and TRBJ1-5, the full variable domain reads DARVTQTPRHKVTEMGQEVTMRCQPILGHNTVFWYRQTMMQGLELLAYFRNRAPLDDSGMPKDRFSAEMPDATLATLKIQPSEPRDSAVYFCASGLVSSPIGGAKYSNQPQHFGDGTRLSIL.

The V and J genes are TRBV2 and TRBJ2-3; 7 nucleotides align to TRBD2. CDR1 and CDR2 from the germline V gene are SNHLY and FYNNEI. The CDR3 contains 16 residues. V lost 1 base to trimming and J lost 0 bases; unmatched junction nucleotides: 4. This chain's CDR3 is CASSEVLATSTDTQYF. CDR3 nucleotides: TGTGCCAGCAGTGAAGTACTAGCGACTAGCACAGATACGCAGTATTTT.

V usage is TRBV28 and J usage is TRBJ2-7; no firm D call. Germline V gene sequence: CDR1 MDHEN, CDR2 SYDVKM. V lost 9 bases to trimming and J lost 4 bases, with 13 bases between them. The CDR3 sequence is 12 residues long. In nucleotides, the CDR3 is TGTGCCAGGGGCGAAATAACATACGAGCAGTACTTC. Translating it yields CARGEITYEQYF.

This chain links TRBV19 with TRBJ2-1; 8 bases match TRBD2. The CDR3 covers 16 residues. V was pared by 4 bases and J by 2 bases, with 7 bases of the junction left unmatched. Germline lookup yields CDR1 LNHDA and CDR2 SQIVND (reference sequence). CDR3 bases: TGTGCCAGTAGTAACTCCGCGACTAGCGCCTACAATGAGCAGTTCTTC. This encodes CASSNSATSAYNEQFF.

V and J are TRBV5-4 and TRBJ2-7; 10 bases agree with TRBD2. The CDR3 is made up of 16 amino acids. CDR1 is SGHNT and CDR2 is YYREEE in the germline V gene (reference sequence). V shed 4 bases and J 3 bases; nucleotides not matched to a gene: 10. The CDR3 DNA sequence: TGTGCCAGCAGCCCTGGACTAGCGGAAGGTGACTACGAGCAGTACTTC. It yields the protein CASSPGLAEGDYEQYF.

The V call is TRBV7-2, the J call TRBJ1-1; D remains ambiguous. CDR1 SGHTA and CDR2 FQGNSA come from the germline V gene. V was trimmed by 4 bases and J by 1 base, leaving 10 bases between them. CDR3 length: 14 amino acids. CDR3 protein: CASSSRTGNTEAFF. The CDR3, as DNA: TGTGCCAGCAGCTCCCGGACTGGGAACACTGAAGCTTTCTTT.

This clone was picked up a small number of times. This chain connects TRBV6-1 to TRBJ2-3; 8 nucleotides align to TRBD2. In germline, CDR1 is MNHNS, CDR2 SASEGT. CDR3 size: 14 residues. Losses at the gene ends were 4 bases for V and 5 bases for J; bases not matched to a gene: 5. CDR3 in amino acids: CASSAGGPGDTQYF. DNA for the CDR3: TGTGCCAGCAGTGCGGGGGGGCCTGGAGATACGCAGTATTTT.

The rearrangement joins TRBV18 to TRBJ1-3; D remains unclear. This CDR3 is built from 14 residues. CDR1 and CDR2 from the germline V gene are KGHSH and LQKENI. Trimming shortened V by 4 bases and J by 2 bases, and 9 bases separated the two germline ends. The CDR3 loop reads CASSQGSAGNTIYF. Here the CDR3 DNA reads TGTGCCAGCTCACAGGGTAGCGCTGGAAACACCATATATTTT.

J is TRBJ2-5 and V is TRBV6-5; 11 nucleotides match TRBD1. This CDR3 is 15 amino acids long. The V segment lost 2 bases and the J segment 3 bases; nucleotides outside the gene matches: 2. Germline V lookup: CDR1 MNHEY, CDR2 SVGAGI. CDR3 protein: CASSYRDRGEETQYF. The CDR3 DNA reads as TGTGCCAGCAGTTACCGGGACAGGGGGGAAGAGACCCAGTACTTC.

The genes are TRBV5-8 and TRBJ1-1; TRBD1 is a possible D gene (5 bases). Germline V gene sequence: CDR1 SGHTS, CDR2 YDEGEE. With 4 bases removed from V and 6 bases from J, the gap between germline ends came to 16 bases. The CDR3 totals 14 residues. This CDR3 reads CASSTVTGLAEAFF. The CDR3 DNA sequence: TGTGCCAGCAGCACCGTAACGGGACTGGCTGAAGCTTTCTTT.

The chain recombines TRBV7-2 with TRBJ2-5, with no clear D. Germline V CDR1 and CDR2: SGHTA, FQGNSA. The germline V and J ends were trimmed by 0 bases and 2 bases, with 7 bases remaining between them. This CDR3 spans 14 amino acids. CDR3 coding DNA: TGTGCCAGCAGCTTAGCAACAGAGCAAGAGACCCAGTACTTC. This translates into CASSLATEQETQYF.

The chain combines TRBV5-5 with TRBJ2-5, with 11 bases identical to TRBD1. The V segment lost 2 bases and the J segment 5 bases; nucleotides outside the gene matches: 2. This CDR3 contains 14 residues. Germline CDR1 reads SGHKS; CDR2 reads YYEKEE (reference sequence). The CDR3 reads CASSLGTGGETQYF. CDR3 bases: TGTGCCAGCAGCTTAGGGACAGGGGGGGAGACCCAGTACTTC.

The chain couples TRBV30 to TRBJ1-5, with TRBD1 as a possible D gene (5 bases). CDR1 and CDR2 (germline): GTSNPN, SVGIG (reference sequence). The CDR3 loop spans 14 amino acids. Trimming left V 4 bases short and J 0 bases short, with 10 bases between. The CDR3 DNA sequence: TGTGCCTGGAAGGGGAGGGCTAGCAATCAGCCCCAGCATTTT. The encoded protein is CAWKGRASNQPQHF. The complete variable domain, with remaining parts taken from reference TRBV30 and TRBJ1-5, reads SQTIHQWPATLVQPVGSPLSLECTVEGTSNPNLYWYRQAAGRGLQLLFYSVGIGQISSEVPQNLSASRPQDRQFILSSKKLLLSDSGFYLCAWKGRASNQPQHFGDGTRLSIL.

The rearrangement links TRBV29-1 to TRBJ1-1; TRBD1 is a possible D gene (5 bases). Germline loops: CDR1 SQVTM, CDR2 ANQGSEA. Trimming left V 3 bases short and J 3 bases short, with 11 bases between. CDR3 length: 13 residues. The CDR3 DNA sequence: TGCAGCGTTGAGGGGGGGTTTGACACTGAAGCTTTCTTT. It specifies CSVEGGFDTEAFF.

The rearrangement links TRBV7-2 to TRBJ1-2; D gene ambiguous. The V gene lost 2 bases and the J gene lost 4 bases, with 8 bases spanning the gap. In germline, CDR1 is SGHTA, CDR2 FQGNSA. The CDR3 is 13 amino acids. CDR3 in amino acids: CASSLSRFYGYTF. The CDR3 nucleotides are TGTGCCAGCAGCTTATCACGGTTCTATGGCTACACCTTC.

The chain joins TRBV30 to TRBJ1-3, with 7 bases that match TRBD1. This CDR3 has 15 amino acids. V shed 4 bases, J shed 0 bases, and the junction held 6 bases outside the gene matches. Germline values: CDR1 GTSNPN, CDR2 SVGIG (reference sequence). The CDR3 bases are TGTGCCTGGATAGAGGGGGCGCCCTCTGGAAACACCATATATTTT. Translation gives CAWIEGAPSGNTIYF.